This entry lists 32 T cell receptor beta chains sequenced from one sample in a study of cytomegalovirus exposure and HLA in healthy donors. 13 Jbeta primers and 60 Vbeta primers were used for the PCR. Libraries were prepared by immunoSEQ multiplex PCR; TCRdb keeps only in-frame clonotypes and omits some of them. The sample lists 65,000 to 95,000 clones, approximately 79% seen once, with about an eighth in the top ten. The sequenced sample was PBMCs. These receptors were collected from a human donor in good health.

This clone was observed a few times. The rearrangement uses TRBV9 and TRBJ2-5, with 7 bases matching TRBD1. CDR1 SGDLS and CDR2 YYNGEE come from the germline V gene. The CDR3 spans 16 residues. Trimming removed 4 bases from V and 2 bases from J; junction bases left unmatched: 11. As DNA, the CDR3 is TGTGCCAGCAGCCCCCGGACAGGCAACGAACAAGAGACCCAGTACTTC. Translated: CASSPRTGNEQETQYF.

The J gene is TRBJ2-3, the V gene TRBV5-1; 7 nucleotides agree with TRBD1. The CDR3 sequence is 15 residues long. J lost 2 bases, V lost 0 bases, and 3 bases had no gene match. Germline loops: CDR1 SGHRS, CDR2 YFSETQ. CDR3 coding DNA: TGCGCCAGCAGCTTGGACAGGGGAACCACAGATACGCAGTATTTT. Encoded protein: CASSLDRGTTDTQYF.

The CDR3 here is CASSSHRSSGNTIYF. DNA of the CDR3: TGCGCCAGCAGCTCGCACCGGAGCTCTGGAAACACCATATATTTT. V is TRBV5-1 and J is TRBJ1-3; D not resolved. The V and J ends lost 3 bases and 0 bases respectively, with 10 bases between them. Looked up from germline, CDR1 is SGHRS and CDR2 is YFSETQ. The CDR3 loop spans 15 amino acids.

The chain links TRBV5-1 to TRBJ2-2; TRBD2 agrees at 11 bases. The CDR3 length is 17 residues. With V trimmed by 3 bases and J by 3 bases, 7 bases remained unmatched. CDR1 is SGHRS and CDR2 is YFSETQ in the germline V gene. The CDR3 DNA sequence: TGCGCCAGCAGCTGGGGTCCACTAGCGGGGGACACCGGGGAGCTGTTTTTT. Translating it yields CASSWGPLAGDTGELFF.

The J gene is TRBJ1-1, the V gene TRBV28, with TRBD1 as a possible D gene (6 bases). Looked up from germline, CDR1 is MDHEN and CDR2 is SYDVKM. Trimming took 6 bases from V and 10 from J, leaving 21 bases between them. The CDR3 totals 14 residues. The DNA for the CDR3 is TGTGCCAGCAGCCGGTCCGATTCCAGGGGAGTAGCTTTCTTT. As protein: CASSRSDSRGVAFF.

This clone showed up just once. The gene calls are TRBV5-6 and TRBJ2-1; D ambiguous. Germline V gene lookup returns CDR1 SGHDT and CDR2 YYEEEE. The CDR3 is 16 residues long. V was trimmed by 4 bases and J by 4 bases, leaving 18 bases between them. Here the CDR3 reads CASSPSSLGQYNEQFF. For the CDR3, the DNA is TGTGCCAGCAGCCCCTCCTCTTTGGGCCAATACAATGAGCAGTTCTTC.

The rearrangement uses TRBV5-6 and TRBJ2-7; a weak D match, TRBD1 (5 bases). The CDR3 is made up of 15 amino acids. Germline V gene lookup returns CDR1 SGHDT and CDR2 YYEEEE. V was pared by 2 bases and J by 1 base, with 13 bases between. The CDR3 DNA is TGTGCCAGCAGCTTTTACCTAAAGGGGTCCTACGAGCAGTACTTC. Translated: CASSFYLKGSYEQYF.

CDR3 loop: CASSFSPVAGAGETQYF. DNA for the CDR3: TGTGCCAGCAGCTTCTCCCCCGTAGCGGGGGCCGGGGAGACCCAGTACTTC. This chain uses TRBV7-2 with TRBJ2-5; 9 nucleotides agree with TRBD2. The trim removed 3 bases at V and 5 bases at J, leaving 13 bases unmatched. CDR1 is SGHTA and CDR2 is FQGNSA in the germline V gene. The CDR3 sequence is 17 residues long.

This chain links TRBV6-5 with TRBJ1-2, with 7 bases lining up with TRBD1. Germline V gene sequence: CDR1 MNHEY, CDR2 SVGAGI. The V segment lost 2 bases and the J segment 4 bases; nucleotides outside the gene matches: 10. The length of the CDR3 is 16 residues. The CDR3 DNA sequence: TGTGCCAGCAGTTACATACTCGAAAGGGGGCCCTATGGCTACACCTTC. Translation: CASSYILERGPYGYTF.

The rearrangement links TRBV2 to TRBJ1-1; 7 bases fit TRBD1. CDR1 and CDR2 (germline): SNHLY, FYNNEI. V lost 3 bases and J lost 0; bases outside the gene matches: 7. The CDR3 covers 16 residues. The CDR3, as DNA: TGTGCCAGCAGTGACCTATCCGGGACAGTGAACACTGAAGCTTTCTTT. Encoded protein: CASSDLSGTVNTEAFF.

The chain carries TRBV5-1 and TRBJ2-5; D is uncertain. Germline loops: CDR1 SGHRS, CDR2 YFSETQ. There are 14 residues in the CDR3. The V gene lost 0 bases and the J gene lost 2 bases, with 8 bases spanning the gap. The CDR3 coding sequence is TGCGCCAGCAGCTTGGCACAGCCTCAAGAGACCCAGTACTTC. It yields the protein CASSLAQPQETQYF.

There are many counts of this clone. This rearrangement joins TRBV5-6 to TRBJ1-4; a possible D gene is TRBD1 (5 bases). The V and J ends lost 1 base and 8 bases respectively, with 12 bases between them. CDR1 is SGHDT and CDR2 is YYEEEE in the germline V gene. The CDR3 consists of 14 residues. CDR3 loop: CASSLQGIEEKLFF. CDR3 sequence (DNA): TGTGCCAGCAGCTTGCAGGGAATTGAGGAAAAACTGTTTTTT.

V gene TRBV5-8 combines with J gene TRBJ1-1; 7 bases align to TRBD1. CDR3 size: 14 residues. With V trimmed by 7 bases and J by 3 bases, 9 bases remained unmatched. The germline gives CDR1 SGHTS, CDR2 YDEGEE. The CDR3 loop reads CASGQTGEYTEAFF. The CDR3 nucleotides read TGTGCCAGCGGACAAACAGGGGAGTACACTGAAGCTTTCTTT.

The rearrangement uses TRBV5-1 and TRBJ1-3; 7 bases map to TRBD1. Germline CDR1 is SGHRS and CDR2 is YFSETQ. This CDR3 has 16 residues. Trimming took 0 bases from V and 2 from J; bases not matched to a gene: 5. CDR3 loop: CASSLAQGVTGNTIYF. The CDR3 region has the DNA TGCGCCAGCAGCTTGGCCCAGGGGGTAACTGGAAACACCATATATTTT.

The gene calls are TRBV6-5 and TRBJ1-1, with a weak D call TRBD1 (6 bases). Germline-derived CDR1 and CDR2 are MNHEY and SVGAGI. CDR3 length: 13 residues. V dropped 7 bases and J dropped 1 base, with 10 bases sitting between them. The CDR3 sequence: CASTVTGNTEAFF. The CDR3 region has the DNA TGTGCCAGCACTGTGACAGGGAACACTGAAGCTTTCTTT.

The rearrangement uses TRBV11-2 and TRBJ1-1, with 7 bases aligning to TRBD1. The CDR3 runs to 14 residues. The germline CDR1 and CDR2 sequences are SGHAT and FQNNGV. V was clipped by 5 bases and J by 4 bases; unmatched bases: 7. The DNA of the CDR3 is TGTGCCAGCAGCGCCACAGGGGAGGCCACTGAAGCTTTCTTT. Protein product: CASSATGEATEAFF.

The genes are TRBV4-1 and TRBJ2-5; 8 bases are shared with TRBD2. J lost 2 bases, V lost 3 bases, and 8 bases had no gene match. This CDR3 contains 16 residues. Germline CDR1 and CDR2: MGHRA and YSYEKL. This chain's CDR3 is CASSQSAGGEQETQYF. The CDR3 region has the DNA TGCGCCAGCAGCCAGTCGGCGGGGGGCGAACAAGAGACCCAGTACTTC.

The chain combines TRBV6-5 with TRBJ1-5; D may be TRBD1 (5 bases). V lost 0 bases, J lost 6 bases, and 12 bases lay in between. The length of the CDR3 is 15 residues. Germline-derived CDR1 and CDR2 are MNHEY and SVGAGI. The CDR3 sequence: CASSYSGRDSQPQHF. The CDR3 coding sequence is TGTGCCAGCAGTTACTCCGGCAGGGACTCTCAGCCCCAGCATTTT.

The rearrangement uses TRBV9 and TRBJ2-2, with 10 bases lining up with TRBD1. Per the germline V gene, CDR1 is SGDLS and CDR2 is YYNGEE. V lost 0 bases to trimming and J lost 4 bases; unmatched junction nucleotides: 3. The CDR3 loop spans 16 amino acids. In nucleotides, the CDR3 is TGTGCCAGCAGCGTAGGAGACAGGGGGCGCACCGGGGAGCTGTTTTTT. Its protein product is CASSVGDRGRTGELFF.

This clone was seen just once. The chain couples TRBV9 to TRBJ2-7, with TRBD1 identical over 9 bases. This CDR3 comprises 15 residues. The germline gives CDR1 SGDLS, CDR2 YYNGEE. The J segment lost 5 bases and the V segment lost 4 bases, leaving 10 bases of the junction unmatched. CDR3 in amino acids: CASSPHGQGTNEQYF. Here the CDR3 DNA reads TGTGCCAGCAGCCCCCACGGACAGGGGACCAACGAGCAGTACTTC.

This chain connects TRBV14 to TRBJ1-2; no reliable D call. CDR3 size: 15 residues. V was clipped by 4 bases and J by 5 bases, with 17 bases between them. In germline, CDR1 is SGHDN, CDR2 FVKESK. The CDR3 spells CASSPRLAAGYGYTF. The CDR3 nucleotides read TGTGCCAGCAGCCCCCGGCTAGCCGCGGGGTATGGCTACACCTTC.

The chain is built from TRBV6-1 and TRBJ2-3, with a weak D call TRBD2 (5 bases). Germline V gene data show CDR1 as MNHNS and CDR2 as SASEGT. The V and J ends lost 7 bases and 0 bases respectively, with 8 bases between them. CDR3 length equals 13 residues. CDR3 residues: CASTRTSTDTQYF. The CDR3, as DNA: TGTGCCAGCACACGGACTAGCACAGATACGCAGTATTTT.

The chain uses TRBV9 and TRBJ1-2; 10 bases align to TRBD1. V shed 3 bases, J shed 4 bases, and the junction held 3 bases outside the gene matches. Germline values: CDR1 SGDLS, CDR2 YYNGEE. The length of the CDR3 is 14 residues. The CDR3 DNA reads as TGTGCCAGCAGCGATCGGGACAGGGGCTATGGCTACACCTTC. Amino acids: CASSDRDRGYGYTF.

J is TRBJ2-1 and V is TRBV15, with D unclear. With 5 bases removed from V and 0 bases from J, the gap between germline ends came to 11 bases. CDR1 is LNHNV and CDR2 is YYDKDF in the germline V gene (reference sequence). This CDR3 region has 15 residues. This CDR3 is CATSSQQNSYNEQFF. In DNA, the CDR3 is TGTGCCACCAGCTCCCAACAGAACTCCTACAATGAGCAGTTCTTC.

The CDR3 reads CATSRDPAGIFYEQYF. The CDR3 region has the DNA TGTGCCACCAGCAGAGATCCGGCAGGGATCTTCTACGAGCAGTACTTC. The chain joins TRBV15 to TRBJ2-7; tentatively, D is TRBD1 (5 bases). CDR1 LNHNV and CDR2 YYDKDF come from the germline V gene (reference sequence). V was trimmed by 0 bases and J by 3 bases, leaving 15 bases between them. This CDR3 has 16 amino acids. Complete variable domain (other parts from reference TRBV15 and TRBJ2-7): DAMVIQNPRYQVTQFGKPVTLSCSQTLNHNVMYWYQQKSSQAPKLLFHYYDKDFNNEADTPDNFQSRRPNTSFCFLDIRSPGLGDTAMYLCATSRDPAGIFYEQYFGPGTRLTVT.

The rearrangement links TRBV30 to TRBJ1-6; D unresolved. The V gene lost 5 bases and the J gene lost 9 bases, with 8 bases spanning the gap. Per the germline V gene, CDR1 is GTSNPN and CDR2 is SVGIG (reference sequence). CDR3 size: 11 residues. The CDR3 DNA sequence: TGTGCCTGGGAGTCCGGTTCACCCCTCCACTTT. Translated, it gives CAWESGSPLHF. The entire variable domain, with the rest obtained from reference TRBV30 and TRBJ1-6, is as follows: SQTIHQWPATLVQPVGSPLSLECTVEGTSNPNLYWYRQAAGRGLQLLFYSVGIGQISSEVPQNLSASRPQDRQFILSSKKLLLSDSGFYLCAWESGSPLHFGNGTRLTVT.

The rearrangement links TRBV10-1 to TRBJ2-5; D might be TRBD1 (6 bases). V was clipped by 6 bases and J by 0 bases, with 20 bases between them. Germline CDR1 WNHNN, CDR2 SYGVQD (reference sequence). There are 17 residues in the CDR3. The CDR3 DNA reads TGCGCCAGCAGCCGCCTTAGGGCAGGGGTCTACCAAGAGACCCAGTACTTC. It encodes CASSRLRAGVYQETQYF.

The chain is built from TRBV7-9 and TRBJ2-7; the match to TRBD2 covers 8 bases. CDR1 is SEHNR, CDR2 FQNEAQ, per germline (reference sequence). The CDR3 runs to 16 residues. J gave up 3 bases and V 0 bases, and 7 bases lay outside the gene matches. CDR3 nucleotides: TGTGCCAGCAGCTTAGCGAGGGGCGGGGGGAGCTACGAGCAGTACTTC. Its protein is CASSLARGGGSYEQYF.

J is TRBJ2-2 and V is TRBV6-5; a weak D match, TRBD1 (6 bases). Deletions cut 10 bases from V and 4 bases from J, with 16 bases between. CDR3 size: 14 residues. From germline, CDR1 is MNHEY and CDR2 SVGAGI. The CDR3: CATSGHRGTGELFF. The DNA for the CDR3 is TGTGCCACGTCGGGACACCGGGGCACCGGGGAGCTGTTTTTT.

The chain combines TRBV7-2 with TRBJ1-1; D might be TRBD1 (5 bases). CDR1 and CDR2 from the germline V gene are SGHTA and FQGNSA. The CDR3 consists of 14 residues. V lost 5 bases to trimming and J lost 6 bases, with 16 bases between them. In nucleotides, the CDR3 is TGTGCCAGCAGCCGCCTGACAGAAATAGCTGAAGCTTTCTTT. Encoded protein: CASSRLTEIAEAFF.

This clone was recorded a few times. The chain is built from TRBV12-5 and TRBJ1-5; D is unresolved. The CDR3 is 14 residues long. V was clipped by 4 bases and J by 6 bases, with 13 bases between them. Germline assignment: CDR1 LGHNT and CDR2 FRNRAP. CDR3 region: CASGSFPGPQPQHF. Here the CDR3 DNA reads TGTGCTAGTGGTTCTTTCCCAGGCCCTCAGCCCCAGCATTTT.

DNA for the CDR3: TGCGCCAGCAGCATCGGGACACAACAAGAGACCCAGTACTTC. Protein: CASSIGTQQETQYF. The V gene is TRBV5-1, the J gene TRBJ2-5; TRBD1 might be the D (6 bases). This CDR3 region has 14 residues. Trimming left V 4 bases short and J 2 bases short, with 12 bases between. CDR1 SGHRS and CDR2 YFSETQ come from the germline V gene.